This record looks at one T cell receptor beta chain sequence and its context. Its target is unknown. Using immunoSEQ multiplex PCR, the repertoire was profiled, and TCRdb retains in-frame clones only, with some absent. The repertoire holds 50,000 or so clones, approximately 81% seen once, with 3.5% to 4.5% in the top ten. This sample was included in a study of PD-L1 blockade in urothelial cancer. Study-wide context: Patients went on atezolizumab in 2014, receiving 1,200 mg intravenously every 3 weeks. Analysis of blood occurred 3 weeks (second dose) and 6 weeks after treatment start.

The study's findings and limits: Better progression-free and overall survival followed lower pretreatment blood clonality.

This sample's time point: pretreatment peripheral blood. Individual patients had between 1 and 8 samples, taken pretreatment and on-treatment. This TCR derives from a man in his sixties or seventies with urothelial cancer. The sample here was PBMCs, taken around atezolizumab (anti-PD-L1) treatment.

CDR3 bases: TGTGCCAGCAACCGACAGGGGGCGTCTGGAAACACCATATATTTT. Translated, it gives CASNRQGASGNTIYF. The genes are TRBV9 and TRBJ1-3; 10 nucleotides align to TRBD1. CDR3 length: 15 residues. The germline gives CDR1 SGDLS, CDR2 YYNGEE. V was pared by 6 bases and J by 1 base, with 4 bases of the junction left unmatched.